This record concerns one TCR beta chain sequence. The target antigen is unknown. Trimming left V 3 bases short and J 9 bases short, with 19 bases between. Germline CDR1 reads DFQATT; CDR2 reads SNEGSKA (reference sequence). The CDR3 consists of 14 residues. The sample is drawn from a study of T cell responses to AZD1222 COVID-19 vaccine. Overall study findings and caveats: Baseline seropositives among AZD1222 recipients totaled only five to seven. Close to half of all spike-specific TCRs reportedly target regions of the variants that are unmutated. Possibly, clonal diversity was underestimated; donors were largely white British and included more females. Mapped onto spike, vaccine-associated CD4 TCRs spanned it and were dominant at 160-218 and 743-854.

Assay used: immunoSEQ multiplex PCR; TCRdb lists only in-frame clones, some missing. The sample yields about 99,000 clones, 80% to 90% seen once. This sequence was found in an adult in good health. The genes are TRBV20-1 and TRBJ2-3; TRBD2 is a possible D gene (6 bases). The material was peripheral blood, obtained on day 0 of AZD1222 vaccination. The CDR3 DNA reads TGCAGTGCTAGTGACTCCGGGACTGGCGGAACGCAGTATTTT. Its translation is CSASDSGTGGTQYF.